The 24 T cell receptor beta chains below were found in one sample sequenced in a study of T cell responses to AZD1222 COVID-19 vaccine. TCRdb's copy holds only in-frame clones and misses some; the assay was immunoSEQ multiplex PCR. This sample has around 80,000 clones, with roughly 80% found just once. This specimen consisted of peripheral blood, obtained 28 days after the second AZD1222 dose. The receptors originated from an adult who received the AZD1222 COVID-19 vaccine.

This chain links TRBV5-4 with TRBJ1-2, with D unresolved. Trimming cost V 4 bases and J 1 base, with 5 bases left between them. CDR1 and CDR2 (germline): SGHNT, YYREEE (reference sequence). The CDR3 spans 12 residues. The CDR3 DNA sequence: TGTGCCAGCAGCACCGATAACTATGGCTACACCTTC. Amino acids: CASSTDNYGYTF. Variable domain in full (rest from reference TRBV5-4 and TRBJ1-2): ETGVTQSPTHLIKTRGQQVTLRCSSQSGHNTVSWYQQALGQGPQFIFQYYREEENGRGNFPPRFSGLQFPNYSSELNVNALELDDSALYLCASSTDNYGYTFGSGTRLTVV.

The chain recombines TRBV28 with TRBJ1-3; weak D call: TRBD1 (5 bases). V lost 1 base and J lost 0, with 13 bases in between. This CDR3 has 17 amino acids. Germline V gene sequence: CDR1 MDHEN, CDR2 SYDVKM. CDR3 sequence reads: CASSLLPGTASGNTIYF. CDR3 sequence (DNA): TGTGCCAGCAGTTTATTACCCGGGACGGCCTCTGGAAACACCATATATTTT.

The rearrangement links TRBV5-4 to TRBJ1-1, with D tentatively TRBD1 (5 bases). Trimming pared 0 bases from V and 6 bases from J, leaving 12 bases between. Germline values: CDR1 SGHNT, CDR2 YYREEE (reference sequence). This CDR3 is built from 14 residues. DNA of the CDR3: TGTGCCAGCAGCTTGGGGACACCTCACGCTGAAGCTTTCTTT. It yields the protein CASSLGTPHAEAFF. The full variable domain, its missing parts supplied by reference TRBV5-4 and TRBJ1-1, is ETGVTQSPTHLIKTRGQQVTLRCSSQSGHNTVSWYQQALGQGPQFIFQYYREEENGRGNFPPRFSGLQFPNYSSELNVNALELDDSALYLCASSLGTPHAEAFFGQGTRLTVV.

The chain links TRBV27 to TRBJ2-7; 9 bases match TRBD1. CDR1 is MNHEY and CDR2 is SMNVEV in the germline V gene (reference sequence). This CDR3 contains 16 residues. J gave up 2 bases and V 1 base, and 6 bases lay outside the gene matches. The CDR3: CASSLFRGQGAYEQYF. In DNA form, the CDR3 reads TGTGCCAGCAGTTTATTCAGGGGACAGGGCGCCTACGAGCAGTACTTC.

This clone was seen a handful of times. DNA of the CDR3: TGTGCCAGCAGTTTAGAGTGGGGACTAGCGGGTCTCACCTACGAGCAGTACTTC. This gives the protein CASSLEWGLAGLTYEQYF. This chain links TRBV27 with TRBJ2-7, with 12 bases fitting TRBD2. The germline V gene encodes CDR1 MNHEY and CDR2 SMNVEV (reference sequence). V lost 2 bases and J lost 2; bases outside the gene matches: 10. The length of the CDR3 is 18 residues.

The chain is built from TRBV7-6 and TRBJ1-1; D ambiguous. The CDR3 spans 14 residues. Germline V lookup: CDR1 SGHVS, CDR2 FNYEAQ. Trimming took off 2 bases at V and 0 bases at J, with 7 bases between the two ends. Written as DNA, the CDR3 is TGTGCCAGCAGCTTACGGCCCCTGAACACTGAAGCTTTCTTT. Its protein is CASSLRPLNTEAFF.

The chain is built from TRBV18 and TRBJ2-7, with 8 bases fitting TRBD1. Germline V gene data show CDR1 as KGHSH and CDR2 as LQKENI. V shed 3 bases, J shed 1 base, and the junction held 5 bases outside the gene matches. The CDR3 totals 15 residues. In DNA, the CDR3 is TGTGCCAGCTCACCCGGACAGGGCCTGTCCTACGAGCAGTACTTC. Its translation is CASSPGQGLSYEQYF.

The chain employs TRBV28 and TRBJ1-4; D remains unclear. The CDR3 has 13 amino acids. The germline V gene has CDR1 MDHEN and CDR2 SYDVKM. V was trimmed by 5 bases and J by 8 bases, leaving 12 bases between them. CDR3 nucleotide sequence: TGTGCCAGCAGTCCCTCGCGTGGGGAAAAACTGTTTTTT. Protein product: CASSPSRGEKLFF.

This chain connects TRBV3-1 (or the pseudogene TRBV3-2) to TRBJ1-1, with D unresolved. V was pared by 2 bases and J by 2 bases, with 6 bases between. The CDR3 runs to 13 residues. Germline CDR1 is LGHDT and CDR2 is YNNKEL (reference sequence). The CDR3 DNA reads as TGTGCCAGCAGCCAAATATTTAACACTGAAGCTTTCTTT. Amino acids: CASSQIFNTEAFF.

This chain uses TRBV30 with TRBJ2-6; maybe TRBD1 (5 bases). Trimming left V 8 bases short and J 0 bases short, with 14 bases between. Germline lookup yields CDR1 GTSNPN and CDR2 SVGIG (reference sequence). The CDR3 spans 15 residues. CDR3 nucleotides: TGTGCCGCCAACCAGGGATTCTCTGGGGCCAACGTCCTGACTTTC. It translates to CAANQGFSGANVLTF.

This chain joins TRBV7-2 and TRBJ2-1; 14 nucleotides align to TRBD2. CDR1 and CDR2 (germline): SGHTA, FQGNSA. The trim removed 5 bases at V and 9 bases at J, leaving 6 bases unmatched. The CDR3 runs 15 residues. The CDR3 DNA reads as TGTGCCAGCAGCGAGACTAGCGGGAGGGGTAGTGAGCAGTTCTTC. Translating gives CASSETSGRGSEQFF. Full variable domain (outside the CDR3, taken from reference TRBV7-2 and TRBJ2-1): GAGVSQSPSNKVTEKGKDVELRCDPISGHTALYWYRQSLGQGLEFLIYFQGNSAPDKSGLPSDRFSAERTGGSVSTLTIQRTQQEDSAVYLCASSETSGRGSEQFFGPGTRLTVL.

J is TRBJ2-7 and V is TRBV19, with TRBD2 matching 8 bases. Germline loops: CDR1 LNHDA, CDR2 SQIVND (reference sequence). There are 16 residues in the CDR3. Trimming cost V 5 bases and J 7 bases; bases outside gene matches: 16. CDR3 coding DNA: TGTGCCAGTAGTCTCGGGACTAGAGGATATGCTGAGGAGCAGTACTTC. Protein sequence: CASSLGTRGYAEEQYF.

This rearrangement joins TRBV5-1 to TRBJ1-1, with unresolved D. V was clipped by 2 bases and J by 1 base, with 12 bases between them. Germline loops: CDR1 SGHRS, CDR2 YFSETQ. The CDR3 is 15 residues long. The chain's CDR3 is CASSLNGGPNTEAFF. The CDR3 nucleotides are TGCGCCAGCAGCTTAAACGGCGGTCCGAACACTGAAGCTTTCTTT.

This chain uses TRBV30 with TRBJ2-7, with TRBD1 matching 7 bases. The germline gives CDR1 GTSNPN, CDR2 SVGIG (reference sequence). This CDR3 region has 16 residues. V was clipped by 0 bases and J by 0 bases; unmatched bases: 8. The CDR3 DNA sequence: TGTGCCTGGAGTGTTAGGACAGGTTCCTACTCCTACGAGCAGTACTTC. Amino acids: CAWSVRTGSYSYEQYF.

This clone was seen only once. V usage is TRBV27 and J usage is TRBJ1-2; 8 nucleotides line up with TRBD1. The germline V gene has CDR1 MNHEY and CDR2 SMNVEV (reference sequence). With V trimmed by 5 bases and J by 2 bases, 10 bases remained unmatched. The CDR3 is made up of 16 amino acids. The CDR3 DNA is TGTGCCAGCAGTCCCTCTTCTGCAGGGGGCAACTATGGCTACACCTTC. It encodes CASSPSSAGGNYGYTF.

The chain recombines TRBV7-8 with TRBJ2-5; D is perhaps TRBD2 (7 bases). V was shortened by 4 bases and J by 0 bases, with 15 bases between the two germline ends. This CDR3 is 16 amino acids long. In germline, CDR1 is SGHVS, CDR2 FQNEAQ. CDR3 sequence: CASSSGGGAYQETQYF. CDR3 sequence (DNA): TGTGCCAGCAGCTCGGGTGGGGGGGCGTACCAAGAGACCCAGTACTTC.

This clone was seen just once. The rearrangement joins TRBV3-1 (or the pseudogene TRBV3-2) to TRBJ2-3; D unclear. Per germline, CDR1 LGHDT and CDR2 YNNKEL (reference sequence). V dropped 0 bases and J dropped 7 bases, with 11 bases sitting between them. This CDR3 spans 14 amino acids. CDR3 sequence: CASSQDPQRHTQYF. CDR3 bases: TGTGCCAGCAGCCAAGACCCCCAGCGCCATACGCAGTATTTT.

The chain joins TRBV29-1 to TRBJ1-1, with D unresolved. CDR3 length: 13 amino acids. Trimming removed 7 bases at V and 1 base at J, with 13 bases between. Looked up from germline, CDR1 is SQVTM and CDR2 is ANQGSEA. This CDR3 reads CSDFPSTNTEAFF. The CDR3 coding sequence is TGCAGCGATTTCCCCAGTACGAACACTGAAGCTTTCTTT.

CDR3 sequence reads: CASSSGTGRANYGYTF. DNA of the CDR3: TGTGCCAGCAGTTCTGGGACAGGGCGGGCTAACTATGGCTACACCTTC. This chain connects TRBV28 to TRBJ1-2, with 9 bases lining up with TRBD1. There are 16 residues in the CDR3. Germline V gives CDR1 MDHEN, CDR2 SYDVKM. The ends lost 4 bases at V and 0 bases at J; junction bases unmatched: 6.

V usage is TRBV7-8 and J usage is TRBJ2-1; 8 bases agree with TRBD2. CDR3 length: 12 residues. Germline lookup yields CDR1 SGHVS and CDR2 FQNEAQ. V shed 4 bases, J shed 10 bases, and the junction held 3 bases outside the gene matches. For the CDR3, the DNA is TGTGCCAGCAGCTGGACTAGCCGGGAGCAGTTCTTC. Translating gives CASSWTSREQFF.

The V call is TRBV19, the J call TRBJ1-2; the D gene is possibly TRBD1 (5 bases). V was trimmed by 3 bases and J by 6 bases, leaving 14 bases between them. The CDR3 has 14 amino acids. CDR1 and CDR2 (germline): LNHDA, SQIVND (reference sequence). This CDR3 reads CASSIQGGSHGYTF. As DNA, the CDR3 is TGTGCCAGTAGTATCCAGGGAGGGTCCCATGGCTACACCTTC.

The CDR3 DNA follows: TGTGCCTGGAGCCAAGCTTTGGGACAGGGGATCGGCTACACCTTC. The encoded protein is CAWSQALGQGIGYTF. V and J are TRBV30 and TRBJ1-2; 10 bases line up with TRBD1. This CDR3 is 15 amino acids long. Germline V lookup: CDR1 GTSNPN, CDR2 SVGIG (reference sequence). The junction had 12 bases not matched to a gene; V was cut back by 3 bases and J by 8 bases.

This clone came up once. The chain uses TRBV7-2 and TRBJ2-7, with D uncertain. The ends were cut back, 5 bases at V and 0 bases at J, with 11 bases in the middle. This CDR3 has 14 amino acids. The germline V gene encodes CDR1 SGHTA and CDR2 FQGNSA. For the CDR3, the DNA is TGTGCCAGCAGCCCAGTCAGGAGCTCCTACGAGCAGTACTTC. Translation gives CASSPVRSSYEQYF.

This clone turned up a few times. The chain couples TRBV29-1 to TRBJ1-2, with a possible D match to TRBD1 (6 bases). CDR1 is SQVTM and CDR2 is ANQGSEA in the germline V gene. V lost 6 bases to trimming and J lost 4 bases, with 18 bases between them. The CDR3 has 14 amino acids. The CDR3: CSVWPPGGAYGYTF. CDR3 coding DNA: TGCAGCGTCTGGCCCCCGGGGGGCGCCTATGGCTACACCTTC. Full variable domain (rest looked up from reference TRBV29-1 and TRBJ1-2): SAVISQKPSRDICQRGTSLTIQCQVDSQVTMMFWYRQQPGQSLTLIATANQGSEATYESGFVIDKFPISRPNLTFSTLTVSNMSPEDSSIYLCSVWPPGGAYGYTFGSGTRLTVV.